This record looks at one T cell receptor beta chain sequence and its context. This clonotype was observed a few times. Its antigen target is currently unknown. No clone much larger than this one lies a single base away; base qualities are absent. These data originate in a study of T cells in Graves' hyperthyroidism and ophthalmopathy (dated by TCRdb to between 2018 and 2020). Describing the broader study: Peripheral blood was sampled at the time of initial diagnosis, prior to any treatment. The paper reports TCR Vbeta CDR3 sequencing of 130 to 150 peripheral blood samples: 43 ophthalmopathy, under 80 hyperthyroidism and approximately 17 progressor patients. A discovery cohort of fewer than 110 patients, approximately 45 with Graves' ophthalmopathy and 57 with stable Graves' hyperthyroidism, was used to find distinguishing TCR V-J signatures. Whether ophthalmopathy could be predicted prospectively was tested in an independent validation cohort made up of 18 to 20 hyperthyroidism patients plus 17 patients who later progressed to ophthalmopathy. Thyroid tissue and blood T-cell repertoires from roughly six Graves' hyperthyroidism patients were also compared in the study. The roughly 94 discovery patients were randomly divided into training and test sets at a 7:3 ratio. Once sampling was done, hyperthyroidism patients were given methimazole at a starting dose of 30 mg daily, whereas ophthalmopathy patients were given high-dose intravenous methylprednisolone. The investigation overall reported the following: In validation, the model predicted progression to ophthalmopathy with about 71% sensitivity and about 72% specificity, a median of 6.5 months before onset. Most expanded thyroid clonotypes (frequency above 0.001) were also detected in blood, suggesting blood repertoires may reflect thyroid immune responses. Sample size was not statistically predetermined, and investigators were not blinded to group allocation. In cross-validation, a model built on a 13 V-J signature told ophthalmopathy apart from stable hyperthyroidism with under 90% sensitivity and around 83% specificity, and in testing the same model reached 80%/75%.

Relative to germline, V is missing 6 bases and J is missing 4 bases, with 5 bases of the junction outside any gene match. The CDR3 numbers 14 residues from cysteine through phenylalanine. Solely the CDR3 DNA is kept, with 42 bases framed from the first base. In the ophthalmopathy patients, disease was moderately to severely active, with a Clinical Activity Score of 3 or more, a NOSPECS grade of 4 or more, and a duration of less than 3 months. Patients with uncontrolled infections, other autoimmune diseases, pregnancy or lactation were excluded. Diagnoses relied on clinical symptoms, serum thyroxine and TRAb, thyroid ultrasound and orbital computed tomography. PBMCs were isolated from 10 ml of fresh peripheral blood by Ficoll-Paque density gradient centrifugation. Trizol reagent was used to extract total RNA, and RNA quality was then checked on an Agilent 2100 Bioanalyzer. The TCR beta CDR3 regions were amplified from the RNA transcripts. The first round of RT-PCR for the TCR CDR3 was performed with the HTBI primer set and the Qiagen OneStep RT-PCR kit. Libraries were constructed in a second round of multiplex PCR, after which size selection and purification were performed. Libraries were sequenced paired-end with 100 bp reads on an Illumina HiSeq2000. Regarding the original processing steps: SOAPnuke was used to process the raw data, removing reads that contained adapters or uncalled bases, had a mean Phred below 15, or lacked an exact match to the constant primer or identifier. High-quality paired reads were merged with COPE v1.2.5, and unique nucleotide sequences were defined as clonotypes. MiTCR v1.1 was used to align clonotypes to the IMGT TRBV, TRBD and TRBJ reference segments. Analysis was restricted to V-J combinations with a frequency above 0.0001, which covered about 99% of repertoires. The TCS score was defined as F50 (clonal expansion) divided by E x V (chaos), with BLOSUM62-based TCRdist calculated between CDR3 peptides within each V-J. Welch's t-statistics and random forest reduced just over 500 V-J features to 13, which were used in a naive Bayes classifier (R e1071). TCRdb reprocessing: public reads trimmed at Q25 with fastp, clones called with MiXCR, in-frame beta chains kept. When rows share a CDR3 protein, they turn into one entry using the most common DNA and genes. These V and J calls originate from TCRdb's pipeline instead of the authors' own analysis. This sample is represented by more than 300,000 distinct CDR3 sequences; roughly 20% of them were singletons. Of the sample, roughly two fifths falls within the top ten clones.

The receptor comes from a man aged 18 to 30 with Graves' ophthalmopathy. The receptor chain draws on TRBV12-3 or TRBV12-4 and TRBJ2-3; TRBD2 agrees with 9 junctional bases. Sequencing was performed on blood. The DNA reads TGTGCCAGCAGGCGGGGGGGTGGCTCAGATACGCAGTATTTT. Translated, this is CASRRGGGSDTQYF.